This is a list of T cell receptor beta chains from one sample in a study of T cell repertoires in cytomegalovirus infection. Antigens for these TCRs are unknown. Each CDR3 protein is one row after TCRdb ran MiXCR on the reads. The sample consists of some 940,000 distinct CDR3 sequences, 31% of them appearing once. Sequencing was performed on cultured CD8+ T cells from PBMCs, taken from culture after CMV antigen stimulation. The receptors were sampled from a human donor in good health (CMV status not recorded). Some clones in this sample may be carry-over from other donors' samples. Both conserved end residues are part of each CDR3. Each record gives: D gene, clone size, V gene, J gene, CDR3 DNA, CDR3 protein. The D gene is left open where the match is weak. For some rows the clone size is stated as once, few or many, or as a class when expanded; others skip it.

>NA|few|TRBV19|TRBJ1-5
TGTGCCAGTAACCGGGGGGTGAATCAGCCCCAGCATTTT
CASNRGVNQPQHF
>NA|few|TRBV6-2/TRBV6-3|TRBJ2-4
TGTGCCAGCAGTACCCGCGGTCCCGACATTCAGTACTTC
CASSTRGPDIQYF
>NA|NA|TRBV29-1|TRBJ2-2
TGCAGCGTTGGACTAAGGGACACCGGGGAGCTGTTTTTT
CSVGLRDTGELFF
>TRBD2|NA|TRBV29-1|TRBJ2-1
TGCAGCGCTCTGGGGGGAGGGGCCAGCTCCTACAATGAGCAGTTCTTC
CSALGGGASSYNEQFF
>NA|NA|TRBV7-9|TRBJ2-1
TGTGCCAGCAGCTCTCCACTTGCAGGACTTCTCCACAATGAGCAGTTCTTC
CASSSPLAGLLHNEQFF
>TRBD1|NA|TRBV27|TRBJ1-6
TGTGCCAGCACCGACAGGGGGCGGAATTCACCCCTCCACTTT
CASTDRGRNSPLHF
>TRBD2|NA|TRBV6-5|TRBJ2-2
TGTGCCAGCAGTTACTCGACCCTAGCGGGTACCGGGGAGCTGTTTTTT
CASSYSTLAGTGELFF
>TRBD2|few|TRBV24-1|TRBJ2-1
TGTGCCACCAGTGACCCGGACAGGGCCGGGACTAGCGGGGGATACAATGAGCAGTTCTTC
CATSDPDRAGTSGGYNEQFF
>TRBD1|few|TRBV2|TRBJ1-1
TGTGCCAGCAGTGAAGAAAGGGACAGGGTGAACACTGAAGCTTTCTTT
CASSEERDRVNTEAFF
>NA|NA|TRBV7-9|TRBJ1-6
TGTGCCAGCCGGGAGGCCGGTGGGAATTCACCCCTCCACTTT
CASREAGGNSPLHF
>NA|NA|TRBV10-2|TRBJ1-2
TGCGCCAGCAGTGGATTCAGGGGAAAGGGCTATGGCTACACCTTC
CASSGFRGKGYGYTF
>NA|NA|TRBV12-5|TRBJ2-7
TGTGCTAGTGGAAAGACAGGCTCCTACGAGCAGTACTTC
CASGKTGSYEQYF
>NA|many|TRBV25-1|TRBJ2-2
TGTGCCAGCAGTTTCGGGTACACCGGGGAGCTGTTTTTT
CASSFGYTGELFF
>TRBD1|few|TRBV7-9|TRBJ1-2
TGTGCCAGCAGCCCCCCGGGGGACAGGGCGGCTGGCTACACCTTC
CASSPPGDRAAGYTF
>NA|few|TRBV27|TRBJ2-1
TGTGCCAGCAGTTTTTCAGTCTACAATGAGCAGTTCTTC
CASSFSVYNEQFF
>NA|NA|TRBV27|TRBJ1-1
TGTGCCAGCACCAAAGGATGGAACACTGAAGCTTTCTTT
CASTKGWNTEAFF
>NA|NA|TRBV10-3|TRBJ2-5
TGTGCCATCAGTGAGTGGGATAAACAAGAGACCCAGTACTTC
CAISEWDKQETQYF
>TRBD2|NA|TRBV5-4|TRBJ2-3
TGTGCCACCCAGCGGGGGGGGCCTCATACGCAGTATTTT
CATQRGGPHTQYF
>NA|NA|TRBV12-3/TRBV12-4|TRBJ2-2
TGTGCCAGCAGTTTACCCAGGGGAGGTAACACCGGGGAGCTGTTTTTT
CASSLPRGGNTGELFF
>NA|few|TRBV6-1|TRBJ1-6
TGTGCCAGCAGTGAAGAATGGATGGGCCGGGGATCCTATAATTCACCCCTCCACTTT
CASSEEWMGRGSYNSPLHF
>TRBD1|many|TRBV7-8|TRBJ2-5
TGTGCCAGCAGCTTTTCCGGGACAGGGGGCAAGGAGACCCAGTACTTC
CASSFSGTGGKETQYF
>NA|NA|TRBV7-8|TRBJ1-1
TGTGCCAGCAGCTTAAGGGGGGTTACGGAAATGAACACTGAAGCTTTCTTT
CASSLRGVTEMNTEAFF
>NA|NA|TRBV9|TRBJ2-5
TGTGCCAGCAGCTTCGGGCCCTCGCCGCAAGAGACCCAGTACTTC
CASSFGPSPQETQYF
>NA|few|TRBV27|TRBJ2-1
TGTGCCAGCAGCTTCAGTCGTTATTCTGAGCAGTTCTTC
CASSFSRYSEQFF
>TRBD2|NA|TRBV11-2|TRBJ2-1
TGTGCCAGCAGCATAGATCTACTCGGGACTAGCATCGATGAGCAGTTCTTC
CASSIDLLGTSIDEQFF
>NA|many|TRBV25-1|TRBJ2-5
TGTGCCAGCAGTGAATGGGGAGAGACCCAGTACTTC
CASSEWGETQYF
>TRBD2|NA|TRBV6-2/TRBV6-3|TRBJ2-1
TGTGCCAGCAGTTACGGGACTAGCGCGAATGAGCAGTTCTTC
CASSYGTSANEQFF
>NA|NA|TRBV4-1|TRBJ2-1
TGCGCCAGCAGCCAAGAAGGTACGGGGGCTGAGCAGTTCTTC
CASSQEGTGAEQFF
>TRBD1|NA|TRBV15|TRBJ1-2
TGTGCCACCAGCAGACTACCCACCGGGACAGGGGGCGCGTCGGGTGGCTACACCTTC
CATSRLPTGTGGASGGYTF
>TRBD1|few|TRBV18|TRBJ1-1
TGTGCCAGCTCACCACCATTGACAGGGGCGAACACTGAAGCTTTCTTT
CASSPPLTGANTEAFF
>NA|many|TRBV12-3/TRBV12-4|TRBJ2-5
TGTGCCAGCAGTTTAGCGGGGGTACGACAAGAGACCCAGTACTTC
CASSLAGVRQETQYF
>TRBD1|few|TRBV9|TRBJ1-2
TGTGCCAGCAGCGCAGGGACAGGCCTTCCCTCCCATGGCTACACCTTC
CASSAGTGLPSHGYTF
>NA|NA|TRBV7-6|TRBJ2-1
TGTGCCAGCAGCTTTCTAGGGGCAGGGAGCCGGAACAATGAGCAGTTCTTC
CASSFLGAGSRNNEQFF
>NA|NA|TRBV19|TRBJ1-1
TGTGCCACCACCGCTGACACTGAAGCTTTCTTT
CATTADTEAFF
>NA|many|TRBV7-9|TRBJ2-3
TGTGCCAGCAGCCTTCAGACAGATACGCAGTATTTT
CASSLQTDTQYF
>TRBD1|NA|TRBV7-6|TRBJ2-5
TGTGCCAACAGCTTTTTAACCCCCCCGACAGGGGCGATCCAAGAGACCCAGTACTTC
CANSFLTPPTGAIQETQYF
>NA|NA|TRBV6-5|TRBJ1-2
TGTGTCAGCAGTTACAACTTCGACAGTGTTTATGGCTACACCTTC
CVSSYNFDSVYGYTF
>TRBD2|many|TRBV7-6|TRBJ2-7
TGTGCCAGCAGCCGCTCCCTTAGCGGGGGCTCCTACGAGCAGTACTTC
CASSRSLSGGSYEQYF
>NA|few|TRBV2|TRBJ1-1
TGTGCCAGCAGTGAAAACGTGGAAGCTTTCTTT
CASSENVEAFF
>NA|few|TRBV27|TRBJ2-2
TGTGCCAGCAGTCCGCGACAGATTGGGGCCGGGGAGCTGTTTTTT
CASSPRQIGAGELFF
>NA|many|TRBV7-8|TRBJ2-3
TGTGCCAGCAGCTTATATCTTAGCACAGATACGCAGTATTTT
CASSLYLSTDTQYF
>NA|NA|TRBV27|TRBJ2-7
TGTGCCAGCAGTTTAGAAGGAGGGACTTTAGCCTACGAGCAGTACTTC
CASSLEGGTLAYEQYF
>NA|few|TRBV6-2/TRBV6-3|TRBJ1-2
TGTGCCAGCAGTTTGACTCCTCGGGAGCTCTATGGCTACACCTTC
CASSLTPRELYGYTF
>NA|NA|TRBV12-3/TRBV12-4|TRBJ2-5
TGTGCCAGCAGCTACACCGGGACCACACAAGAGACCCAGTACTTC
CASSYTGTTQETQYF
>NA|many|TRBV7-8|TRBJ2-5
TGTGCCAGCAGCTTAGTGAATCCTGGGGAGACCCAGTACTTC
CASSLVNPGETQYF
>TRBD1|few|TRBV13|TRBJ2-4
TGTGCCAGCAGCCCGCCGGGACAGGGGGCTAAAAACATTCAGTACTTC
CASSPPGQGAKNIQYF
>NA|NA|TRBV14|TRBJ1-2
TGTGCCAGCAGCCAAACAGGAACCTATGGCTACACCTTC
CASSQTGTYGYTF
>NA|many|TRBV28|TRBJ1-2
TGTGCCAGCAGTTTAAGCGGCAGTCACTATGGCTACACCTTC
CASSLSGSHYGYTF
>TRBD1|NA|TRBV29-1|TRBJ2-1
TGCAGCGTTGACGTCACCCAAGGGGGCTATGAGCAGTTCTTC
CSVDVTQGGYEQFF
>TRBD1|NA|TRBV5-6|TRBJ2-7
TGTGCCAGCAGCCCGGGACAGGGGTACTACGAGCAGTACTTC
CASSPGQGYYEQYF
>TRBD1|few|TRBV28|TRBJ2-3
TGTGCCAGCAGTTTTTTTCCCAGGGGGACGGATACGCAGTATTTT
CASSFFPRGTDTQYF
>TRBD2|few|TRBV5-5|TRBJ2-5
TGTGCCAGCAGCAGGACTAGCGGGGGGGCTGGGGAGACCCAGTACTTC
CASSRTSGGAGETQYF
>TRBD1|many|TRBV7-2|TRBJ2-5
TGTGCCAGCAGCCCAGACGGACAGGGGGGAGAGACCCAGTACTTC
CASSPDGQGGETQYF
>NA|few|TRBV18|TRBJ2-1
TGTGCCAGCTCACCACCGATTTACAATGAGCAGTTCTTC
CASSPPIYNEQFF